This record concerns one T cell receptor (beta chain) sequence. The antigen remains undetermined. Data came from immunoSEQ multiplex PCR; TCRdb stores just in-frame clones and leaves some out. The repertoire has about 10,000 clones, around 75% of them found once; the top ten carry about a third. Each patient experienced a relapse that followed autologous stem cell transplantation, and brentuximab vedotin exposure varied. The sample originates from a study of PD-1 blockade in classical Hodgkin lymphoma. General study points: TCR diversity rose significantly by C4D1 in CD4+ but not CD8+ cells. Complete responders entered with baseline diversity on par with newly diagnosed patients, the results showed.

The receptor was isolated from a human donor with classical Hodgkin lymphoma. The starting material was peripheral blood mononuclear cells (PBMCs), obtained at baseline.

CDR3 residues: CASRNTGGDDYGYTF. The CDR3 DNA reads TGCGCCAGCAGGAATACCGGGGGCGACGACTATGGCTACACCTTC. The chain couples TRBV5-1 to TRBJ1-2, with D perhaps matching TRBD1 (6 bases). The CDR3 is 15 residues long. The V and J ends lost 5 bases and 3 bases respectively, with 17 bases between them. Germline V gives CDR1 SGHRS, CDR2 YFSETQ.